This TCR beta chain was found in a study of cytomegalovirus exposure and HLA in healthy donors. Study conclusions and caveats: Later analysis identified a missense DCLRE1C variant that was linked to TCR beta V- and J-gene trimming. Immune exposure information available was restricted to CMV serostatus. Compared with the roughly 700-donor mean, an Asian-associated ancestry cluster reportedly had fewer N-insertions, according to a later analysis.

PCR employed 60 Vbeta and 13 Jbeta primers. Generated by immunoSEQ multiplex PCR, the TCRdb table keeps only in-frame clones and is missing some. This sample carries roughly 59,000 clones, approximately 74% of them seen once, and the ten largest clones take 17%. Note on this clone: Its cognate antigen is unknown.

Germline loops: CDR1 SGHVS, CDR2 FNYEAQ. The CDR3 runs to 13 residues. Trimming removed 5 bases at V and 4 bases at J, with 10 bases between. The TCR originated in a middle-aged man in good health and CMV-seropositive. V is TRBV7-6 and J is TRBJ2-3; D is uncertain. The sequencing sample was made of PBMCs. The CDR3 here is CASSLLGSDTQYF. Written as DNA, the CDR3 is TGTGCCAGCAGCCTTCTCGGGTCAGATACGCAGTATTTT.